These T cell receptor beta chains were read from a single sample in a study of OX40 agonist ivuxolimab in advanced cancers. Only in-frame clones appear in the TCRdb table, and some are missing; sequencing was by immunoSEQ multiplex PCR. The profile shows roughly 50,000 clones, 81% of them singletons. The specimen comprised CD4+ or CD8+ T cells sorted from blood, sampled in a trial of the OX40 agonist ivuxolimab. The source is an adult with an advanced solid tumor such as melanoma, head and neck, liver or kidney cancer. The conserved cysteine and the conserved F or W are not part of the CDR3 here. D genes are given only for firm matches.

CDR3aa: ASSSTATEKLF
v_gene: TRBV6-5
j_gene: TRBJ1-4
d_gene: .

CDR3aa: AIRGAGGPREQY
v_gene: TRBV10-3
j_gene: TRBJ2-7
d_gene: TRBD2

CDR3aa: ASSGTGSRYEQY
v_gene: TRBV11-2
j_gene: TRBJ2-7
d_gene: TRBD1

CDR3aa: ASSVGDRGTHYEQY
v_gene: TRBV9
j_gene: TRBJ2-7
d_gene: TRBD1

CDR3aa: ASSLGGGTSRETQY
v_gene: TRBV7-6
j_gene: TRBJ2-5
d_gene: TRBD2

CDR3aa: ASSGRLLLKAF
v_gene: TRBV5-6
j_gene: TRBJ1-1
d_gene: .

CDR3aa: ASSARDREETQY
v_gene: TRBV6-1
j_gene: TRBJ2-5
d_gene: TRBD1

CDR3aa: AWSLGASYEQY
v_gene: TRBV30
j_gene: .
d_gene: .

CDR3aa: ASSRPGLATNEQF
v_gene: TRBV6-5
j_gene: TRBJ2-1
d_gene: TRBD2

CDR3aa: ASSLDLPTSNYGYT
v_gene: TRBV11-2
j_gene: TRBJ1-2
d_gene: .

CDR3aa: ASSLVRTGSRWYEQY
v_gene: TRBV27
j_gene: TRBJ2-7
d_gene: TRBD1

CDR3aa: ASSYSSTSAYEQY
v_gene: TRBV6-4
j_gene: TRBJ2-7
d_gene: TRBD2

CDR3aa: SVEDLGLPETEAF
v_gene: TRBV29-1
j_gene: TRBJ1-1
d_gene: .

CDR3aa: ASGLAQFSYEQY
v_gene: TRBV12-5
j_gene: TRBJ2-7
d_gene: .

CDR3aa: ASSLEGRSGELF
v_gene: TRBV5-1
j_gene: TRBJ2-2
d_gene: .

CDR3aa: ASISDRSYEQY
v_gene: TRBV7-9
j_gene: TRBJ2-7
d_gene: TRBD1

CDR3aa: AWNSGRTVNTEAF
v_gene: TRBV30
j_gene: TRBJ1-1
d_gene: .

CDR3aa: ASSSWTEMNTEAF
v_gene: TRBV27
j_gene: TRBJ1-1
d_gene: .

CDR3aa: ASSLGHSGNTIY
v_gene: TRBV7-8
j_gene: TRBJ1-3
d_gene: .

CDR3aa: ASSLGTLYGYT
v_gene: TRBV25-1
j_gene: TRBJ1-2
d_gene: .

CDR3aa: ASSPRGENTGELF
v_gene: TRBV18
j_gene: TRBJ2-2
d_gene: .

CDR3aa: ASSTMDSVSTDTQY
v_gene: TRBV5-4
j_gene: TRBJ2-3
d_gene: .

CDR3aa: ASSELAFSGDTQY
v_gene: TRBV6-1
j_gene: TRBJ2-3
d_gene: .

CDR3aa: ASSYLTDHEQF
v_gene: TRBV2
j_gene: TRBJ2-1
d_gene: .

CDR3aa: ASSFLGLAESSYEQY
v_gene: TRBV5-6
j_gene: .
d_gene: TRBD2

CDR3aa: ASSPPDRRNEKLF
v_gene: TRBV27
j_gene: TRBJ1-4
d_gene: TRBD1

CDR3aa: ASSLATGTSGYEQY
v_gene: TRBV5-1
j_gene: TRBJ2-7
d_gene: TRBD2

CDR3aa: ASSLVGRTYEQY
v_gene: TRBV5-1
j_gene: TRBJ2-7
d_gene: .

CDR3aa: ASSARQGAEYGYT
v_gene: TRBV11-2
j_gene: TRBJ1-2
d_gene: TRBD1

CDR3aa: ARSLAWVNTEAF
v_gene: TRBV5-3
j_gene: TRBJ1-1
d_gene: .

CDR3aa: ASSQSGVYNEQF
v_gene: TRBV14
j_gene: TRBJ2-1
d_gene: .

CDR3aa: ASNQDGYTGELF
v_gene: TRBV5-1
j_gene: TRBJ2-2
d_gene: .

CDR3aa: ASSLVEGNEQF
v_gene: TRBV7-2
j_gene: TRBJ2-1
d_gene: .

CDR3aa: ASSINRGLSETQY
v_gene: TRBV9
j_gene: TRBJ2-5
d_gene: TRBD1

CDR3aa: ASSPRGSFQETQY
v_gene: TRBV18
j_gene: TRBJ2-5
d_gene: .

CDR3aa: ASSLLTEINTGELF
v_gene: TRBV7-8
j_gene: TRBJ2-2
d_gene: .